Presented here are 24 T cell receptor beta chains from one specimen sequenced in a study of OX40 agonist ivuxolimab in advanced cancers. Clones were sequenced by immunoSEQ multiplex PCR, and TCRdb holds only the in-frame ones, with some missing. The table includes 65,000 to 90,000 clones, about 91% detected once. Here the sequenced sample was CD4+ or CD8+ T cells sorted from blood, taken in a trial of the OX40 agonist ivuxolimab. The receptors here all came from an adult with an advanced solid tumor such as melanoma, head and neck, liver or kidney cancer.

Regarding this clone: Its ends do not fully match the called genes, so a read error is possible. V and J are TRBV6-1 and TRBJ2-7, with 9 nucleotides matching TRBD2. Germline CDR1 is MNHNS and CDR2 is SASEGT. The CDR3 has 15 residues. As DNA, the CDR3 is TGTGCCAGCAGCGAAGCAGCGGGAGGCTCCTACGAGCAGTACTTC. It specifies CASSEAAGGSYEQYF.

The chain is built from TRBV15 and TRBJ2-7; perhaps TRBD2 as D (5 bases). Germline lookup yields CDR1 LNHNV and CDR2 YYDKDF (reference sequence). V lost 1 base and J lost 0, with 7 bases in between. The CDR3 has 14 residues. For the CDR3, the DNA is TGTGCCACCAGCAGAGGTGGGAGCTCCTACGAGCAGTACTTC. It codes for CATSRGGSSYEQYF. Drawing the rest from reference TRBV15 and TRBJ2-7, the complete variable domain is DAMVIQNPRYQVTQFGKPVTLSCSQTLNHNVMYWYQQKSSQAPKLLFHYYDKDFNNEADTPDNFQSRRPNTSFCFLDIRSPGLGDTAMYLCATSRGGSSYEQYFGPGTRLTVT.

The gene calls are TRBV30 and TRBJ2-7, with 10 bases fitting TRBD2. The CDR3 length is 15 residues. Trimming at V came to 3 bases and at J to 6 bases, leaving 11 bases not matched to a gene. Germline loops: CDR1 GTSNPN, CDR2 SVGIG (reference sequence). The CDR3 region has the DNA TGTGCCTGGAGGGGGGGTAGCGGGAGGCGCCGCGAGCAGTACTTC. Amino acids: CAWRGGSGRRREQYF.

The chain links TRBV6-8 to TRBJ2-7; D uncertain. Germline V lookup: CDR1 MNHGY, CDR2 SAAAGT. The length of the CDR3 is 14 residues. V gave up 2 bases and J gave up 3 bases, with 11 bases separating them. The chain's CDR3 is CASSYPFRVYEQYF. In DNA form, the CDR3 reads TGTGCCAGCAGTTACCCGTTCAGAGTCTACGAGCAGTACTTC.

This rearrangement joins TRBV5-1 to TRBJ1-3, with TRBD1 identical over 7 bases. V trimming: 5 bases; J trimming: 4 bases; junction bases outside the gene matches: 6. Germline CDR1 reads SGHRS; CDR2 reads YFSETQ. This CDR3 spans 14 amino acids. For the CDR3, the DNA is TGCGCCAGCAGGCTCGGGACAGTCGGAAACACCATATATTTT. It codes for CASRLGTVGNTIYF.

The chain is built from TRBV29-1 and TRBJ2-3; D remains ambiguous. The CDR3 is 16 residues long. From germline, CDR1 is SQVTM and CDR2 ANQGSEA. V lost 4 bases, J lost 1 base, and 18 bases lay in between. This chain's CDR3 is CSVVDGAFLRTDTQYF. CDR3 nucleotide sequence: TGCAGCGTTGTTGATGGAGCTTTTTTACGCACAGATACGCAGTATTTT.

The chain has TRBV6-5 and TRBJ2-7; 7 nucleotides align to TRBD2. Germline V lookup: CDR1 MNHEY, CDR2 SVGAGI. V was clipped by 8 bases and J by 3 bases; unmatched bases: 13. CDR3 size: 15 residues. The CDR3 sequence is CASAGSASGNYEQYF. CDR3 sequence (DNA): TGTGCCAGCGCAGGGTCGGCTAGCGGAAACTACGAGCAGTACTTC.

The chain carries TRBV28 and TRBJ1-5; no reliable D call. This CDR3 comprises 13 residues. Trimming cost V 2 bases and J 7 bases, with 9 bases left between them. Germline assignment: CDR1 MDHEN and CDR2 SYDVKM. CDR3 sequence (DNA): TGTGCCAGCAGTTTAGAACAGCGGCAGCCCCAGCATTTT. Protein: CASSLEQRQPQHF.

The chain employs TRBV25-1 and TRBJ1-6; D is unresolved. V gave up 2 bases and J gave up 5 bases, with 7 bases separating them. CDR3 size: 14 residues. CDR1 is MGHDK and CDR2 is SYGVNS in the germline V gene. The CDR3 reads CASSETTDNSPLHF. DNA of the CDR3: TGTGCCAGCAGTGAAACTACTGATAATTCACCCCTCCACTTT.

This clone occurred once. The chain joins TRBV15 to TRBJ1-1; TRBD1 agrees at 7 bases. The CDR3 has 14 residues. Germline trimming cut 1 base from V and 2 bases from J; bases unmatched to any gene: 1. CDR1 is LNHNV, CDR2 YYDKDF, per germline (reference sequence). The CDR3 is CATSRGQGNTEAFF. CDR3 bases: TGTGCCACCAGCAGAGGACAGGGAAACACTGAAGCTTTCTTT.

The chain employs TRBV7-9 and TRBJ2-7; TRBD1 agrees at 10 bases. Germline V gene sequence: CDR1 SEHNR, CDR2 FQNEAQ (reference sequence). This CDR3 has 15 amino acids. The trim removed 5 bases at V and 2 bases at J, leaving 6 bases unmatched. CDR3 DNA: TGTGCCAGCAGCCCCGGGACAGGGGTCACCTACGAGCAGTACTTC. Its protein is CASSPGTGVTYEQYF.

V is TRBV5-1 and J is TRBJ1-1; 10 nucleotides align to TRBD1. CDR1 SGHRS and CDR2 YFSETQ come from the germline V gene. V lost 7 bases and J lost 1; bases outside the gene matches: 4. The CDR3 totals 14 residues. The CDR3: CASRGTGENTEAFF. The CDR3 DNA reads as TGCGCCAGCCGAGGGACAGGGGAGAACACTGAAGCTTTCTTT.

This clone was recorded only once. V gene TRBV5-1 combines with J gene TRBJ2-7; D uncertain. The germline gives CDR1 SGHRS, CDR2 YFSETQ. The CDR3 is made up of 18 amino acids. The V end was cut by 4 bases, the J end by 3 bases, with 26 bases between. CDR3: CASSLRPVSVASDYEQYF. DNA for the CDR3: TGCGCCAGCAGCCTGCGTCCGGTTTCTGTGGCAAGCGACTACGAGCAGTACTTC.

This clone was counted once. CDR3 loop: CASSLSTGSTDTQYF. The CDR3 coding sequence is TGTGCCAGCTCACTCTCGACAGGAAGCACAGATACGCAGTATTTT. V gene TRBV18 combines with J gene TRBJ2-3; a weak D match, TRBD1 (6 bases). Germline V lookup: CDR1 KGHSH, CDR2 LQKENI. The CDR3 loop spans 15 amino acids. V gave up 4 bases and J gave up 0 bases, with 11 bases separating them.

The chain has TRBV19 and TRBJ1-4; D gene ambiguous. The CDR3 extends over 15 amino acids. V lost 4 bases, J lost 0 bases, and 9 bases lay in between. Germline values: CDR1 LNHDA, CDR2 SQIVND (reference sequence). CDR3 nucleotide sequence: TGTGCCAGTAGTACGAACCCATCAACTAATGAAAAACTGTTTTTT. It is translated as CASSTNPSTNEKLFF.

The chain uses TRBV7-9 and TRBJ1-2, with D unresolved. Germline values: CDR1 SEHNR, CDR2 FQNEAQ (reference sequence). Trimming took off 1 base at V and 4 bases at J, with 13 bases between the two ends. This CDR3 has 15 amino acids. CDR3 nucleotides: TGTGCCAGCAGCTTAGTTGCGGGAGTAAGCTATGGCTACACCTTC. Amino acids: CASSLVAGVSYGYTF.

The rearrangement joins TRBV28 to TRBJ2-5; D gene ambiguous. The V gene's germline CDR1 is MDHEN and CDR2 SYDVKM. The CDR3 has 13 amino acids. Trimming left V 8 bases short and J 5 bases short, with 15 bases between. The CDR3 nucleotides read TGTGCCAGCTCCCCCCCTGCCCAGGAGACCCAGTACTTC. The encoded protein is CASSPPAQETQYF.

V gene TRBV28 combines with J gene TRBJ2-7; D gene ambiguous. The CDR3 is 13 amino acids. In germline, CDR1 is MDHEN, CDR2 SYDVKM. V lost 6 bases, J lost 1 base, and 10 bases lay in between. The chain's CDR3 is CASRSAVSYEQYF. CDR3 DNA: TGTGCCAGCAGGTCAGCCGTGTCCTACGAGCAGTACTTC.

This clone has a single count. The genes are TRBV7-9 and TRBJ1-1; D gene ambiguous. The CDR3 is 13 residues long. Germline V lookup: CDR1 SEHNR, CDR2 FQNEAQ (reference sequence). The germline V and J ends were trimmed by 11 bases and 4 bases, with 17 bases remaining between them. The CDR3 sequence is CASSPVPATEAFF. The CDR3 DNA reads as TGTGCCTCCTCACCGGTCCCGGCCACTGAAGCTTTCTTT.

The chain combines TRBV29-1 with TRBJ2-1; D is possibly TRBD1 (6 bases). The CDR3 length is 12 residues. V lost 2 bases to trimming and J lost 7 bases, with 9 bases between them. Germline V lookup: CDR1 SQVTM, CDR2 ANQGSEA. As DNA, the CDR3 is TGCAGCGTTGAAAGAACAGGGAATGAGCAGTTCTTC. It specifies CSVERTGNEQFF.

Points on this clone: The sample contains more than one DNA sequence encoding this CDR3. The chain combines TRBV9 with TRBJ2-1; 7 nucleotides line up with TRBD1. The CDR3 totals 15 residues. CDR1 SGDLS and CDR2 YYNGEE come from the germline V gene. After removal of 0 bases from V and 0 bases from J, the junction contained 0 bases not matched to a gene. CDR3 sequence reads: CASSVAGGSYNEQFF. CDR3 nucleotide sequence: TGTGCCAGCAGCGTAGCAGGGGGCTCCTACAATGAGCAGTTCTTC.

In this sample, this clone turned up once. This sequence joins TRBV7-2 and TRBJ2-1; no definite D call. Germline CDR1 and CDR2: SGHTA and FQGNSA. Trimming removed 4 bases at V and 0 bases at J, with 22 bases between. This CDR3 has 19 amino acids. The CDR3 here is CASSSRPGLRGSSYNEQFF. Written as DNA, the CDR3 is TGTGCCAGCAGCTCACGCCCGGGTCTTCGCGGAAGCTCCTACAATGAGCAGTTCTTC. Filled out from reference TRBV7-2 and TRBJ2-1, the complete variable domain reads GAGVSQSPSNKVTEKGKDVELRCDPISGHTALYWYRQSLGQGLEFLIYFQGNSAPDKSGLPSDRFSAERTGGSVSTLTIQRTQQEDSAVYLCASSSRPGLRGSSYNEQFFGPGTRLTVL.

This rearrangement joins TRBV28 to TRBJ1-1, with D perhaps TRBD1 (5 bases). Trimming removed 2 bases from V and 3 bases from J, with 10 bases in between. CDR3 length: 14 residues. Germline assignment: CDR1 MDHEN and CDR2 SYDVKM. In DNA form, the CDR3 reads TGTGCCAGCAGTTTAGAGGCAGGGTACACTGAAGCTTTCTTT. The encoded protein is CASSLEAGYTEAFF. The complete variable domain, with remaining parts taken from reference TRBV28 and TRBJ1-1, reads DVKVTQSSRYLVKRTGEKVFLECVQDMDHENMFWYRQDPGLGLRLIYFSYDVKMKEKGDIPEGYSVSREKKERFSLILESASTNQTSMYLCASSLEAGYTEAFFGQGTRLTVV.

Here the CDR3 reads CASSSPLPRTREQYF. The DNA of the CDR3 is TGTGCCAGCAGTTCCCCTCTTCCCCGAACTCGCGAGCAGTACTTC. V gene TRBV28 combines with J gene TRBJ2-7; D not certain. The CDR3 length is 15 residues. V was clipped by 4 bases and J by 6 bases, with 19 bases between them. Per germline, CDR1 MDHEN and CDR2 SYDVKM. Combining the CDR3 with reference TRBV28 and TRBJ2-7 gives the whole variable domain DVKVTQSSRYLVKRTGEKVFLECVQDMDHENMFWYRQDPGLGLRLIYFSYDVKMKEKGDIPEGYSVSREKKERFSLILESASTNQTSMYLCASSSPLPRTREQYFGPGTRLTVT.